This passage covers 25 T cell receptor beta chains from one sample sequenced in a study of T cell repertoires in ileal Crohn's disease. Time point reported: neoterminal ileum biopsy at postoperative endoscopy, about 6 months after surgery. Here immunoSEQ multiplex PCR was the method, and the copy in TCRdb shows in-frame clones only, minus some. The table shows fewer than 15,000 clones, with around 78% occurring only once. The sample comprised ileal tissue. These receptors were taken from an adult with Crohn's disease.

CDR3 region: CSVLGQGSNTGELFF. The CDR3 DNA sequence: TGCAGCGTTTTGGGACAGGGGTCAAACACCGGGGAGCTGTTTTTT. The chain combines TRBV29-1 with TRBJ2-2, with TRBD1 matching 10 bases. In germline, CDR1 is SQVTM, CDR2 ANQGSEA. The trim removed 5 bases at V and 2 bases at J, leaving 5 bases unmatched. The CDR3 runs to 15 residues.

As to this clone: The same CDR3 also results from other DNA sequences found in this sample. V and J are TRBV9 and TRBJ2-7; TRBD1 agrees at 9 bases. The trim removed 4 bases at V and 2 bases at J, leaving 4 bases unmatched. The germline V gene encodes CDR1 SGDLS and CDR2 YYNGEE. CDR3 length equals 14 residues. The CDR3 region is CASSPGQGAYEQYF. As DNA, the CDR3 is TGTGCCAGCAGCCCGGGACAGGGTGCCTACGAGCAGTACTTC.

The chain uses TRBV19 and TRBJ2-5; D gene ambiguous. In germline, CDR1 is LNHDA, CDR2 SQIVND (reference sequence). The germline V and J ends were trimmed by 4 bases and 4 bases, with 13 bases remaining between them. The CDR3 has 14 amino acids. Here the CDR3 DNA reads TGTGCCAGTAGTAAAGGCCGGTGGGGAGAGACCCAGTACTTC. Protein: CASSKGRWGETQYF.

V is TRBV4-3 and J is TRBJ2-5; weak D call: TRBD2 (5 bases). CDR3 length: 17 residues. Germline loops: CDR1 LGHNA, CDR2 YSLEER. Trimming shortened V by 0 bases and J by 6 bases, and 20 bases separated the two germline ends. The chain's CDR3 is CASSQDHWALDGKTQYF. Here the CDR3 DNA reads TGCGCCAGCAGCCAAGACCATTGGGCCCTGGACGGGAAGACCCAGTACTTC.

The rearrangement joins TRBV4-3 to TRBJ2-3; 10 bases map to TRBD2. Per germline, CDR1 LGHNA and CDR2 YSLEER. Losses at the gene ends were 4 bases for V and 2 bases for J; bases not matched to a gene: 3. CDR3 length equals 15 residues. The CDR3 nucleotides read TGCGCCAGCAGCCGGACTAGCGGAAACACAGATACGCAGTATTTT. Protein sequence: CASSRTSGNTDTQYF.

The V gene is TRBV6-6, the J gene TRBJ2-5; D is perhaps TRBD2 (5 bases). V lost 4 bases and J lost 5, with 8 bases in between. This CDR3 has 12 residues. CDR1 is MNHNY, CDR2 SVGAGI, per germline (reference sequence). CDR3 amino acids: CASSWTGETQYF. The DNA for the CDR3 is TGTGCCAGCAGTTGGACTGGGGAGACCCAGTACTTC.

V gene TRBV5-1 combines with J gene TRBJ1-2; 12 bases agree with TRBD1. V shed 5 bases and J 9 bases; nucleotides not matched to a gene: 8. The CDR3 covers 14 residues. CDR1 SGHRS and CDR2 YFSETQ come from the germline V gene. The CDR3 spells CASREGQGASRYTF. DNA of the CDR3: TGCGCCAGCAGGGAGGGACAGGGGGCGAGTCGCTACACCTTC.

The genes are TRBV30 and TRBJ2-2; TRBD1 or TRBD2 may be the D gene (7 bases each). CDR3 length: 15 residues. Trimming took off 4 bases at V and 5 bases at J, with 17 bases between the two ends. From germline, CDR1 is GTSNPN and CDR2 SVGIG (reference sequence). The CDR3 nucleotides are TGTGCCTGGACGACCTACCAGGGGGGGACCGGGGAGCTGTTTTTT. Its protein product is CAWTTYQGGTGELFF.

The chain couples TRBV5-5 to TRBJ1-5; weak D call: TRBD1 (5 bases). Germline V gene lookup returns CDR1 SGHKS and CDR2 YYEKEE (reference sequence). The length of the CDR3 is 14 residues. Trimming cost V 2 bases and J 1 base, with 7 bases left between them. The CDR3 bases are TGTGCCAGCAGCTTTCGGGGCAGCAATCAGCCCCAGCATTTT. This translates into CASSFRGSNQPQHF.

The V call is TRBV5-1, the J call TRBJ2-7, with D unresolved. Germline CDR1 and CDR2: SGHRS and YFSETQ. CDR3 size: 12 residues. The V gene lost 4 bases and the J gene lost 6 bases, with 11 bases spanning the gap. CDR3 amino acids: CASSPYGGEQYF. In DNA, the CDR3 is TGCGCCAGCAGCCCTTATGGCGGCGAGCAGTACTTC.

V usage is TRBV5-1 and J usage is TRBJ1-4; perhaps TRBD1 as D (6 bases). Germline loops: CDR1 SGHRS, CDR2 YFSETQ. The CDR3 contains 19 residues. V lost 5 bases and J 1 base, leaving 24 bases between the germline ends. For the CDR3, the DNA is TGCGCCAGCAGGGCTGCTGGGGGCCGCACAGGAGTAACTAATGAAAAACTGTTTTTT. This codes for CASRAAGGRTGVTNEKLFF.

This clone was detected once. The chain uses TRBV5-6 and TRBJ1-4; D ambiguous. Germline V gene sequence: CDR1 SGHDT, CDR2 YYEEEE. The ends were cut back, 4 bases at V and 4 bases at J, with 20 bases in the middle. There are 17 residues in the CDR3. CDR3 bases: TGTGCCAGCAGCCCAGACGGACCGTCTGGGTATAATGAAAAACTGTTTTTT. This codes for CASSPDGPSGYNEKLFF. Complete variable domain (other parts from reference TRBV5-6 and TRBJ1-4): DAGVTQSPTHLIKTRGQQVTLRCSPKSGHDTVSWYQQALGQGPQFIFQYYEEEERQRGNFPDRFSGHQFPNYSSELNVNALLLGDSALYLCASSPDGPSGYNEKLFFGSGTQLSVL.

V usage is TRBV5-4 and J usage is TRBJ2-3; TRBD2 aligns across 8 bases. V lost 3 bases and J lost 8; bases outside the gene matches: 11. CDR1 is SGHNT and CDR2 is YYREEE in the germline V gene (reference sequence). This CDR3 is 15 amino acids long. CDR3 residues: CASSSAGDLQRTQYF. CDR3 in DNA: TGTGCCAGCAGCTCAGCGGGGGATTTACAGCGTACGCAGTATTTT. Variable domain in full (rest from reference TRBV5-4 and TRBJ2-3): ETGVTQSPTHLIKTRGQQVTLRCSSQSGHNTVSWYQQALGQGPQFIFQYYREEENGRGNFPPRFSGLQFPNYSSELNVNALELDDSALYLCASSSAGDLQRTQYFGPGTRLTVL.

A word on this clone: An end of the junction differs from the germline gene, which may be a read error. The J gene is TRBJ2-7, the V gene TRBV7-9; perhaps TRBD2 as D (5 bases). Germline V gene lookup returns CDR1 SEHNR and CDR2 FQNEAQ (reference sequence). This CDR3 is 15 amino acids long. The DNA of the CDR3 is TGTGCCAGCAGCCTAGCACTCGACTGGTCCTACGAGCAGTACTTC. It is translated as CASSLALDWSYEQYF.

The V call is TRBV7-8, the J call TRBJ2-5; D might be TRBD1 (6 bases). Germline-derived CDR1 and CDR2 are SGHVS and FQNEAQ. The CDR3 is 14 residues long. The V gene lost 1 base and the J gene lost 4 bases, with 10 bases spanning the gap. CDR3 protein: CASSLDRATETQYF. The CDR3 region has the DNA TGTGCCAGCAGCTTAGACAGGGCCACAGAGACCCAGTACTTC.

This clone was observed a handful of times. The rearrangement uses TRBV11-3 and TRBJ2-2; TRBD1 matches at 9 bases. Germline loops: CDR1 SGHNT, CDR2 YENEEA. V dropped 6 bases and J dropped 5; count of bases not matched to a gene: 7. The CDR3 runs to 15 residues. CDR3 coding DNA: TGTGCCAGCAGTTCTGGACAGGGGAGTACCGGGGAGCTGTTTTTT. This translates into CASSSGQGSTGELFF.

The chain employs TRBV27 and TRBJ1-3; D call uncertain. Germline CDR1 is MNHEY and CDR2 is SMNVEV (reference sequence). The length of the CDR3 is 14 residues. Trimming stripped 5 bases from V and 1 base from J, with 9 bases between. This chain's CDR3 is CASSRSRSGNTIYF. As DNA, the CDR3 is TGTGCCAGCAGTCGGAGTAGATCTGGAAACACCATATATTTT.

The CDR3 nucleotides are TGTGCCAGCAGCTTCTCTCGTGGGGGTCTGGGAAAACTGTTTTTT. It translates to CASSFSRGGLGKLFF. J is TRBJ1-4 and V is TRBV14; a possible D gene is TRBD1 (5 bases). Germline CDR1 SGHDN, CDR2 FVKESK. CDR3 length equals 15 residues. The V end lost 5 bases, the J end lost 10 bases, and 20 bases lay between the germline ends. The variable domain in full, completed from reference TRBV14 and TRBJ1-4, reads EAGVTQFPSHSVIEKGQTVTLRCDPISGHDNLYWYRRVMGKEIKFLLHFVKESKQDESGMPNNRFLAERTGGTYSTLKVQPAELEDSGVYFCASSFSRGGLGKLFFGSGTQLSVL.

This clone was seen only once. V is TRBV28 and J is TRBJ1-4; perhaps TRBD1 as D (5 bases). The CDR3 loop spans 14 amino acids. Germline CDR1 is MDHEN and CDR2 is SYDVKM. The ends were cut back, 3 bases at V and 7 bases at J, with 12 bases in the middle. Here the CDR3 reads CASSFGTWGEKLFF. The CDR3 nucleotides read TGTGCCAGCAGTTTTGGGACCTGGGGTGAAAAACTGTTTTTT.

The chain joins TRBV19 to TRBJ1-1; D remains unclear. V shed 6 bases and J shed 1 base, with 6 bases lying between them. There are 12 residues in the CDR3. Germline V gives CDR1 LNHDA, CDR2 SQIVND (reference sequence). This CDR3 is CASSQQNTEAFF. CDR3 nucleotides: TGTGCCAGTAGCCAGCAGAACACTGAAGCTTTCTTT.

The genes are TRBV10-3 and TRBJ1-4; 7 bases match TRBD1. CDR1 and CDR2 from the germline V gene are ENHRY and SYGVKD. This CDR3 has 15 residues. The V and J ends lost 0 bases and 2 bases, in that order; junction bases with no gene match: 0. The CDR3 DNA is TGTGCCATCAGTGAGTCGACAGGGACTAATGAAAAACTGTTTTTT. This codes for CAISESTGTNEKLFF.

CDR3 loop: CASRTTDYGYTF. The CDR3 nucleotides are TGTGCCAGCAGGACGACGGATTATGGCTACACCTTC. This chain uses TRBV2 with TRBJ1-2, with D uncertain. CDR3 size: 12 residues. CDR1 and CDR2 (germline): SNHLY, FYNNEI. Trimming pared 6 bases from V and 5 bases from J, leaving 10 bases between.

The sample holds a few counts of this clone. The chain joins TRBV7-3 to TRBJ2-2, with TRBD1 identical over 7 bases. V shed 5 bases, J shed 6 bases, and the junction held 9 bases outside the gene matches. The CDR3 consists of 15 residues. The V gene's germline CDR1 is SGHTA and CDR2 FQGTGA. This chain's CDR3 is CASSADRVGAGELFF. In DNA, the CDR3 is TGTGCCAGCAGCGCAGACAGGGTGGGCGCCGGGGAGCTGTTTTTT. The full variable domain, completed using reference TRBV7-3 and TRBJ2-2, is GAGVSQTPSNKVTEKGKYVELRCDPISGHTALYWYRQSLGQGPEFLIYFQGTGAADDSGLPNDRFFAVRPEGSVSTLKIQRTERGDSAVYLCASSADRVGAGELFFGEGSRLTVL.

The chain joins TRBV5-6 to TRBJ2-1; a weak D match, TRBD2 (5 bases). Per germline, CDR1 SGHDT and CDR2 YYEEEE. Trimming pared 1 base from V and 6 bases from J, leaving 5 bases between. The CDR3 totals 12 residues. CDR3 nucleotide sequence: TGTGCCAGCAGCTTGAGCGGCAATGAGCAGTTCTTC. Its protein product is CASSLSGNEQFF.

This clone is a singleton in its sample. This chain connects TRBV6-5 to TRBJ1-2; D is unclear. Germline lookup yields CDR1 MNHEY and CDR2 SVGAGI. V was clipped by 1 base and J by 8 bases, with 8 bases between them. This CDR3 contains 12 residues. In DNA form, the CDR3 reads TGTGCCAGCAGTTACTGGGGTGGAGGCTACACCTTC. It encodes CASSYWGGGYTF.